A selection of T cell receptor beta chains follows, all from one sample in a study of CD8+ T cells in alopecia areata. Assay: immunoSEQ multiplex PCR; the TCRdb copy retains only in-frame clones and omits some. The table records about 110,000 clones, 55% to 75% of them present only once. The specimen sequenced was CD8+ T cells sorted from blood. The receptors were gathered from a human donor in good health. The CDR3 runs from the conserved cysteine through the conserved F or W.

v_gene,j_gene,CDR3aa
TRBV13,TRBJ2-7,CASSTGQGYEQYF
TRBV13,TRBJ2-1,CASSLGGSGGLLRSYNEQFF
TRBV5-1,TRBJ1-2,CASSLWWGPPHGYTF
TRBV25-1,TRBJ2-1,CASRPFGDEQFF
TRBV5-6,TRBJ2-1,CASSWGDSSYNEQFF
TRBV19,TRBJ1-5,CASAGGPVQPQHF
TRBV28,TRBJ1-5,CASREGEYSNQPQHF
TRBV10-3,TRBJ1-5,CATKEGGKERNSNQPQHF
TRBV19,TRBJ1-6,CASSIGPTGSYNSPLHF
TRBV7-9,TRBJ1-2,CASSLVGTTYGYTF
TRBV2,TRBJ2-6,CASSETRSGSGANVLTF
TRBV5-1,TRBJ2-7,CASSPPLTGDRSYEQYF
TRBV5-6,TRBJ2-4,CASSLGGTPNIQYF
TRBV4-2,TRBJ2-3,CASSQDRGGGSTDTQYF
TRBV27,TRBJ1-5,CASSLSRGFNQPQHF
TRBV1,TRBJ2-7,CTSSQNRDEQYF
TRBV7-7,TRBJ2-3,CAEWGATDTQYF
TRBV10-3,TRBJ2-7,CAISEEEHYEQYF